Below are 14 T cell receptor beta chains sequenced from a single sample in a study of human T cells and chemical hapten exposure. TCRdb fed the RACE reads into MiXCR, producing one record per CDR3 protein. The sample includes over 55,000 distinct CDR3 sequences, under 15% of them seen just once. Time point: patch test 3, about 24 weeks after DPC sensitization. Specified treatment: therapeutic diphenylcyclopropenone sensitization with weekly scalp DPC. Sequenced here: whole blood, sampled in connection with sensitization to the hapten diphenylcyclopropenone (DPC). The receptors come from a man aged 30 to 45 with alopecia areata. Some clones in this sample may be carry-over from other donors' samples.

This clonotype showed up many times. The chain couples TRBV24-1 to TRBJ2-1; a weak D match, TRBD2 (5 bases). V was clipped by 4 bases and J by 12 bases, with 15 bases between them. Germline loops: CDR1 KGHDR, CDR2 SFDVKD. The CDR3 spans 13 residues. DNA for the CDR3: TGTGCCACCAGTGAATACCCTCGAGGAGGGCAGTTCTTC. It is translated as CATSEYPRGGQFF.

This chain links TRBV6-2 or TRBV6-3 with TRBJ2-1; no clear D. The V gene's germline CDR1 is MNHEY and CDR2 SVGEGT. CDR3 length: 12 amino acids. Trimming pared 6 bases from V and 8 bases from J, leaving 11 bases between. This CDR3 is CASSLQWDEQFF. CDR3 in DNA: TGTGCCAGCAGCCTCCAATGGGATGAGCAGTTCTTC.

The chain couples TRBV7-3 to TRBJ1-1; 10 bases line up with TRBD1. The CDR3 covers 15 residues. Looked up from germline, CDR1 is SGHTA and CDR2 is FQGTGA. Trimming cost V 5 bases and J 5 bases; bases outside gene matches: 8. DNA of the CDR3: TGTGCCAGCAGCACCTCGACAGGGGGCTATACTGAAGCTTTCTTT. This sequence encodes CASSTSTGGYTEAFF.

The genes are TRBV7-3 and TRBJ1-6; D is unclear. Trimming pared 4 bases from V and 12 bases from J, leaving 13 bases between. CDR3 length: 13 amino acids. The germline CDR1 and CDR2 sequences are SGHTA and FQGTGA. The DNA for the CDR3 is TGTGCCAGCAGCTCCGGGTCGACGGAACCCCTCCACTTT. Translation gives CASSSGSTEPLHF.

This clonotype occurred many times. This chain uses TRBV10-3 with TRBJ1-2, with TRBD1 as a possible D gene (5 bases). The CDR3 extends over 15 amino acids. The V and J ends lost 0 bases and 7 bases respectively, with 15 bases between them. CDR1 and CDR2 from the germline V gene are ENHRY and SYGVKD. The CDR3 DNA sequence: TGTGCCATCAGTGAGTCGGAAGGGGCCCTGCGTGGCTACACCTTC. Translating it yields CAISESEGALRGYTF.

This clonotype was recorded a few times. This chain links TRBV20-1 with TRBJ1-5; TRBD1 is a possible D gene (6 bases). There are 16 residues in the CDR3. The germline gives CDR1 DFQATT, CDR2 SNEGSKA (reference sequence). V lost 3 bases and J 0 bases, leaving 15 bases between the germline ends. CDR3: CSASDRGLPSNQPQHF. CDR3 DNA sequence: TGCAGTGCTAGTGACCGGGGGCTTCCTAGCAATCAGCCCCAGCATTTT.

The J gene is TRBJ2-3, the V gene TRBV7-8; tentative D call: TRBD2 (5 bases). Germline lookup yields CDR1 SGHVS and CDR2 FQNEAQ. The V gene lost 5 bases and the J gene lost 6 bases, with 18 bases spanning the gap. The length of the CDR3 is 15 residues. The CDR3 loop reads CASSQVGVVVDTQYF. The CDR3 nucleotides are TGTGCCAGCAGCCAAGTCGGGGTGGTTGTGGATACGCAGTATTTT.

The chain combines TRBV7-3 with TRBJ2-7; TRBD1 agrees at 8 bases. From germline, CDR1 is SGHTA and CDR2 FQGTGA. The ends lost 5 bases at V and 7 bases at J; junction bases unmatched: 10. The CDR3 contains 14 residues. DNA for the CDR3: TGTGCCAGCAGCCCTACGTGGACAGGGAGAGAGCAGTACTTC. This sequence encodes CASSPTWTGREQYF.

This CDR3 reads CSVDSGVGEQYF. As DNA, the CDR3 is TGCAGCGTTGACTCAGGGGTCGGCGAGCAGTACTTC. The chain carries TRBV29-1 and TRBJ2-7; D might be TRBD1 (6 bases). Germline values: CDR1 SQVTM, CDR2 ANQGSEA. The V gene lost 3 bases and the J gene lost 6 bases, with 12 bases spanning the gap. The CDR3 runs 12 residues.

CDR3 loop: CSASRQGAASADTQYF. CDR3 sequence (DNA): TGCAGTGCTAGTAGACAGGGGGCGGCTTCGGCAGATACGCAGTATTTT. The chain is built from TRBV20-1 and TRBJ2-3, with 10 bases that match TRBD1. Germline lookup yields CDR1 DFQATT and CDR2 SNEGSKA (reference sequence). J lost 4 bases, V lost 3 bases, and 10 bases had no gene match. The CDR3 spans 16 residues.

This clonotype was seen more than once but under ten times. The chain links TRBV30 to TRBJ1-5; D unclear. Germline CDR1 and CDR2: GTSNPN and SVGIG (reference sequence). The CDR3 length is 14 residues. The V gene lost 0 bases and the J gene lost 0 bases, with 6 bases spanning the gap. The CDR3 loop reads CAWSVGYSNQPQHF. The CDR3 DNA sequence: TGTGCCTGGAGTGTAGGGTATAGCAATCAGCCCCAGCATTTT.

CDR3 DNA: TGCGCCAGCAGCCAGGTATCGGGGAGCACAGATACGCAGTATTTT. Translating it yields CASSQVSGSTDTQYF. V usage is TRBV4-1 and J usage is TRBJ2-3; tentative D call: TRBD2 (5 bases). Trimming removed 3 bases from V and 0 bases from J, with 10 bases in between. The germline gives CDR1 MGHRA, CDR2 YSYEKL. This CDR3 is 15 amino acids long.

The CDR3 sequence is CSARVDRGHTEAFF. The CDR3 DNA sequence: TGCAGTGCTAGAGTGGACAGGGGGCATACTGAAGCTTTCTTT. The chain recombines TRBV20-1 with TRBJ1-1; 11 bases fit TRBD1. Per germline, CDR1 DFQATT and CDR2 SNEGSKA (reference sequence). The CDR3 loop spans 14 amino acids. Trimming took 1 base from V and 5 from J; bases not matched to a gene: 3.

The rearrangement links TRBV28 to TRBJ2-5, with D uncertain. The CDR3 consists of 13 residues. Germline loops: CDR1 MDHEN, CDR2 SYDVKM. Trimming removed 4 bases from V and 5 bases from J, with 11 bases in between. The CDR3 protein is CASSSHAPETQYF. CDR3 DNA sequence: TGTGCCAGCAGTTCCCACGCTCCCGAGACCCAGTACTTC. The full variable domain, completed using reference TRBV28 and TRBJ2-5, is DVKVTQSSRYLVKRTGEKVFLECVQDMDHENMFWYRQDPGLGLRLIYFSYDVKMKEKGDIPEGYSVSREKKERFSLILESASTNQTSMYLCASSSHAPETQYFGPGTRLLVL.